The 28 T cell receptor beta chains below were found in one sample sequenced in a study of siplizumab effects on memory and regulatory T cells (dated by TCRdb to the late 2010s). Libraries were built with the immunoSEQ multiplex PCR assay. TCRdb stores this immuneACCESS table with in-frame sequences only. Part of the clones is absent; in the studies checked, under half of the shortfall reflects unresolved V genes, and no reason is known for the rest. The sample yields 85,000 to 95,000 clones; nearly 95% were counted once. The top ten hold around 0.3% of the sample. The sample taken for sequencing was non-Treg CD4+ T cells sorted from blood. This specimen's cell subset or site label, interpreted: FACS-sorted unstimulated CD4+ non-regulatory T cells. These receptors originate from a human donor in good health.

The V gene is TRBV5-1, the J gene TRBJ1-3; 8 bases are shared with TRBD1. The CDR3 loop spans 14 amino acids. V shed 4 bases, J shed 2 bases, and the junction held 2 bases outside the gene matches. The germline CDR1 and CDR2 sequences are SGHRS and YFSETQ. DNA for the CDR3: TGCGCCAGCAGCGCGGGACAGGCTGGAAACACCATATATTTT. It specifies CASSAGQAGNTIYF.

This chain connects TRBV19 to TRBJ1-3, with a weak D call TRBD1 (6 bases). The CDR3 has 13 residues. Trimming took 8 bases from V and 0 from J, leaving 8 bases between them. The germline V gene encodes CDR1 LNHDA and CDR2 SQIVND (reference sequence). CDR3 sequence reads: CASGGTSGNTIYF. In DNA, the CDR3 is TGTGCCAGTGGGGGCACCTCTGGAAACACCATATATTTT.

The J gene is TRBJ1-1, the V gene TRBV18, with TRBD1 as a possible D gene (6 bases). Trimming stripped 5 bases from V and 5 bases from J, with 12 bases between. There are 13 residues in the CDR3. CDR1 is KGHSH and CDR2 is LQKENI in the germline V gene. DNA for the CDR3: TGTGCCAGCTCAAGCTCCAGGGGTACTGAAGCTTTCTTT. Translation: CASSSSRGTEAFF.

This chain uses TRBV6-5 with TRBJ1-2; perhaps TRBD1 as D (6 bases). Germline V gene lookup returns CDR1 MNHEY and CDR2 SVGAGI. V dropped 7 bases and J dropped 4 bases, with 16 bases sitting between them. CDR3 length: 14 residues. The CDR3 spells CASTPRGGGYGYTF. CDR3 nucleotides: TGTGCCAGCACCCCGCGAGGGGGAGGCTATGGCTACACCTTC.

The rearrangement uses TRBV5-4 and TRBJ1-2; D call uncertain. Germline assignment: CDR1 SGHNT and CDR2 YYREEE (reference sequence). Trimming shortened V by 0 bases and J by 2 bases, and 5 bases separated the two germline ends. The CDR3 consists of 13 residues. This chain's CDR3 is CASSLDGNYGYTF. In nucleotides, the CDR3 is TGTGCCAGCAGCTTGGACGGGAACTATGGCTACACCTTC.

V is TRBV5-1 and J is TRBJ2-3, with 9 bases identical to TRBD2. Looked up from germline, CDR1 is SGHRS and CDR2 is YFSETQ. J lost 2 bases, V lost 4 bases, and 5 bases had no gene match. The CDR3 sequence is 15 residues long. Here the CDR3 DNA reads TGCGCCAGCAGCCTGACTAGCGGCCCCACAGATACGCAGTATTTT. Translating it yields CASSLTSGPTDTQYF.

CDR3: CASSQDYGYTF. The CDR3 region has the DNA TGCGCCAGCAGCCAGGACTATGGCTACACCTTC. The chain is built from TRBV4-1 and TRBJ1-2, with D uncertain. The germline CDR1 and CDR2 sequences are MGHRA and YSYEKL. This CDR3 comprises 11 residues. The V end lost 3 bases, the J end lost 3 bases, and 2 bases lay between the germline ends.

The CDR3 region is CASSPRQELWGGYTF. The CDR3 nucleotides are TGTGCCAGCAGCCCCCGACAGGAACTTTGGGGTGGCTACACCTTC. The V gene is TRBV11-2, the J gene TRBJ1-2, with D maybe TRBD1 (6 bases). Trimming stripped 5 bases from V and 7 bases from J, with 20 bases between. Looked up from germline, CDR1 is SGHAT and CDR2 is FQNNGV. CDR3 length equals 15 residues.

The rearrangement joins TRBV4-2 to TRBJ1-2; tentatively, D is TRBD1 (5 bases). Trimming pared 0 bases from V and 3 bases from J, leaving 11 bases between. The germline V gene encodes CDR1 LGHNA and CDR2 YNFKEQ. The CDR3 has 15 residues. CDR3 protein: CASSQDPAGHYGYTF. Here the CDR3 DNA reads TGTGCCAGCAGCCAAGATCCGGCGGGGCACTATGGCTACACCTTC.

This chain connects TRBV7-2 to TRBJ1-2; D call uncertain. The CDR3 has 13 residues. In germline, CDR1 is SGHTA, CDR2 FQGNSA. V lost 3 bases, J lost 8 bases, and 13 bases lay in between. Here the CDR3 reads CASSFSKPRGYTF. CDR3 nucleotide sequence: TGTGCCAGCAGCTTTTCTAAACCAAGGGGCTACACCTTC.

V gene TRBV6-6 combines with J gene TRBJ2-2; D is perhaps TRBD1 (6 bases). V dropped 6 bases and J dropped 0 bases, with 11 bases sitting between them. The CDR3 contains 15 residues. Germline V gene sequence: CDR1 MNHNY, CDR2 SVGAGI (reference sequence). CDR3 nucleotide sequence: TGTGCCAGCAGCCAAACAGGGTCGAACACCGGGGAGCTGTTTTTT. Residues: CASSQTGSNTGELFF.

In this sample, this clone turned up a few times. The CDR3 protein is CAWLRRGALAEAFF. The DNA of the CDR3 is TGTGCCTGGCTCAGACGTGGGGCGCTTGCTGAAGCTTTCTTT. J is TRBJ1-1 and V is TRBV30; perhaps TRBD1 as D (5 bases). Trimming pared 5 bases from V and 6 bases from J, leaving 19 bases between. Germline V CDR1 and CDR2: GTSNPN, SVGIG (reference sequence). This CDR3 spans 14 amino acids.

The chain employs TRBV6-1 and TRBJ1-4; D is undetermined. The CDR3 consists of 16 residues. Germline V gives CDR1 MNHNS, CDR2 SASEGT. The V gene lost 4 bases and the J gene lost 6 bases, with 18 bases spanning the gap. For the CDR3, the DNA is TGTGCCAGCAGTGCCACAAGACAATTCGGCGATGAAAAACTGTTTTTT. Translated, it gives CASSATRQFGDEKLFF.

The V call is TRBV19, the J call TRBJ1-1; D possibly corresponds to TRBD1 (5 bases). The V gene lost 5 bases and the J gene lost 0 bases, with 16 bases spanning the gap. This CDR3 spans 16 amino acids. CDR1 is LNHDA, CDR2 SQIVND, per germline (reference sequence). The CDR3, as DNA: TGTGCCAGTAGTTCCGTCGCAGGGAGGGTGAACACTGAAGCTTTCTTT. Translation gives CASSSVAGRVNTEAFF.

The chain couples TRBV6-5 to TRBJ1-3, with D possibly being TRBD1 (5 bases). The length of the CDR3 is 15 residues. In germline, CDR1 is MNHEY, CDR2 SVGAGI. With 7 bases removed from V and 2 bases from J, the gap between germline ends came to 15 bases. The CDR3 reads CASTRTGAAGNTIYF. The CDR3 DNA reads as TGTGCCAGCACTCGAACCGGGGCGGCTGGAAACACCATATATTTT.

V usage is TRBV11-2 and J usage is TRBJ1-2; D is ambiguous. V lost 4 bases, J lost 4 bases, and 16 bases lay in between. The CDR3 has 15 amino acids. Germline CDR1 SGHAT, CDR2 FQNNGV. The CDR3 coding sequence is TGTGCCAGCAGCTCGCACACCGGGAGCTTCTATGGCTACACCTTC. The encoded protein is CASSSHTGSFYGYTF.

The chain carries TRBV7-8 and TRBJ1-2; D is unresolved. This CDR3 spans 14 amino acids. V was shortened by 1 base and J by 3 bases, with 9 bases between the two germline ends. The germline gives CDR1 SGHVS, CDR2 FQNEAQ. CDR3 coding DNA: TGTGCCAGCAGCTTAGACAGCCACTACTATGGCTACACCTTC. It codes for CASSLDSHYYGYTF. The complete variable domain, with remaining parts taken from reference TRBV7-8 and TRBJ1-2, reads GAGVSQSPRYKVAKRGQDVALRCDPISGHVSLFWYQQALGQGPEFLTYFQNEAQLDKSGLPSDRFFAERPEGSVSTLKIQRTQQEDSAVYLCASSLDSHYYGYTFGSGTRLTVV.

The rearrangement joins TRBV2 to TRBJ2-7, with D maybe TRBD1 (6 bases). This CDR3 is built from 14 residues. Between the trimmed V and J ends, which lost 6 bases and 1 base, there was a span of 13 bases. CDR1 is SNHLY, CDR2 FYNNEI, per germline. The CDR3 reads CASRTDRVSYEQYF. DNA of the CDR3: TGTGCCAGCAGGACGGACAGAGTATCCTACGAGCAGTACTTC.

The chain recombines TRBV4-1 with TRBJ2-2; 7 nucleotides agree with TRBD1. The germline V gene has CDR1 MGHRA and CDR2 YSYEKL. The CDR3 is made up of 14 amino acids. The trim removed 9 bases at V and 1 base at J, leaving 5 bases unmatched. The CDR3 nucleotides read TGCGCCAGTTCAGGACAGGAGAACACCGGGGAGCTGTTTTTT. Amino acids: CASSGQENTGELFF.

The chain couples TRBV6-6 to TRBJ2-5; D perhaps matches TRBD2 (6 bases). The V end was cut by 7 bases, the J end by 1 base, with 13 bases between. This CDR3 is 14 amino acids long. Per the germline V gene, CDR1 is MNHNY and CDR2 is SVGAGI (reference sequence). For the CDR3, the DNA is TGTGCCAGCAACAAGGGACTCCTCCAAGAGACCCAGTACTTC. Translated: CASNKGLLQETQYF.

The chain has TRBV7-3 and TRBJ1-6; D not resolved. Looked up from germline, CDR1 is SGHTA and CDR2 is FQGTGA. The CDR3 runs 12 residues. Deletions cut 5 bases from V and 12 bases from J, with 11 bases between. CDR3 bases: TGTGCCAGCAGCGAAGGAAAGGGACCCCTCCACTTT. Protein product: CASSEGKGPLHF.

The chain couples TRBV7-2 to TRBJ2-3, with no clear D. V lost 5 bases to trimming and J lost 3 bases, with 12 bases between them. Germline V CDR1 and CDR2: SGHTA, FQGNSA. This CDR3 comprises 14 residues. The CDR3 protein is CASSPSRWTDTQYF. In DNA form, the CDR3 reads TGTGCCAGCAGCCCCTCAAGATGGACAGATACGCAGTATTTT.

The chain carries TRBV27 and TRBJ2-2, with no clear D. Germline loops: CDR1 MNHEY, CDR2 SMNVEV (reference sequence). This CDR3 is 13 amino acids long. V shed 3 bases and J shed 5 bases, with 7 bases lying between them. CDR3 sequence (DNA): TGTGCCAGCAGTTTGTTGAGAACCGGGGAGCTGTTTTTT. Residues: CASSLLRTGELFF.

The chain combines TRBV15 with TRBJ2-7; D unclear. V lost 0 bases and J 4 bases, leaving 13 bases between the germline ends. The CDR3 spans 15 residues. In germline, CDR1 is LNHNV, CDR2 YYDKDF (reference sequence). CDR3 in amino acids: CATSRDNGITYEQYF. CDR3 DNA sequence: TGTGCCACCAGCAGAGATAATGGGATAACTTACGAGCAGTACTTC.

This chain uses TRBV5-6 with TRBJ1-1; 9 nucleotides agree with TRBD1. This CDR3 has 15 amino acids. In germline, CDR1 is SGHDT, CDR2 YYEEEE. Germline trimming cut 3 bases from V and 3 bases from J; bases unmatched to any gene: 6. CDR3: CASSWGTGIDTEAFF. The CDR3 DNA is TGTGCCAGCAGCTGGGGGACAGGGATCGACACTGAAGCTTTCTTT. Filled out from reference TRBV5-6 and TRBJ1-1, the complete variable domain reads DAGVTQSPTHLIKTRGQQVTLRCSPKSGHDTVSWYQQALGQGPQFIFQYYEEEERQRGNFPDRFSGHQFPNYSSELNVNALLLGDSALYLCASSWGTGIDTEAFFGQGTRLTVV.

J is TRBJ2-7 and V is TRBV6-5; 9 nucleotides align to TRBD2. Per germline, CDR1 MNHEY and CDR2 SVGAGI. The CDR3 has 15 residues. V lost 0 bases and J lost 4; bases outside the gene matches: 4. This CDR3 is CASSYSLAGTYEQYF. Written as DNA, the CDR3 is TGTGCCAGCAGTTACTCCCTAGCGGGAACATACGAGCAGTACTTC.

The chain combines TRBV6-1 with TRBJ1-4, with no clear D. The CDR3 runs to 14 residues. The germline V and J ends were trimmed by 6 bases and 0 bases, with 8 bases remaining between them. Germline values: CDR1 MNHNS, CDR2 SASEGT. The CDR3 loop reads CASRRSTTNEKLFF. DNA of the CDR3: TGTGCCAGCAGACGCAGTACAACTAATGAAAAACTGTTTTTT.

The chain is built from TRBV5-4 and TRBJ2-3, with 9 positions matching TRBD2. Germline trimming cut 2 bases from V and 6 bases from J; bases unmatched to any gene: 13. This CDR3 is 17 amino acids long. Germline V gene sequence: CDR1 SGHNT, CDR2 YYREEE (reference sequence). The CDR3 reads CASSLGSLRGGSDTQYF. The CDR3 DNA follows: TGTGCCAGCAGCTTAGGCTCTTTGCGGGGGGGCTCGGATACGCAGTATTTT.